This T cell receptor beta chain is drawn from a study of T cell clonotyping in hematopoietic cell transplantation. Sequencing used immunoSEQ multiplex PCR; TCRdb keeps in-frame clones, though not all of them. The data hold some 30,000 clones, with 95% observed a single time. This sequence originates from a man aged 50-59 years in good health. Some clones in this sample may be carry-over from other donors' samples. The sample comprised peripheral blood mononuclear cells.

The CDR3 DNA follows: TGTGCCAGCAGGTTAAGCGGTACCCGGGAAGAGCAGTACTTC. This gives the protein CASRLSGTREEQYF. This chain joins TRBV2 and TRBJ2-7, with D possibly TRBD2 on 5 matching bases. Trimming cost V 6 bases and J 7 bases, with 19 bases left between them. CDR3 length: 14 residues. Germline CDR1 and CDR2: SNHLY and FYNNEI.